The sample holds a few counts of the clone carrying this T cell receptor (beta chain). The sample comes from a study of T cells in Graves' hyperthyroidism and ophthalmopathy. From RNA transcripts, TCR beta CDR3 regions were amplified. The TCR CDR3 first-round RT-PCR relied on the HTBI primer set. TCRdb used MiXCR to reprocess the multiplex PCR reads, holding one entry per CDR3 protein. The sample lists about 620,000 distinct CDR3 sequences; around 15% were seen once. The CDR3 is 14 residues long. Deletions cut 2 bases from V and 7 bases from J, with 9 bases between. Germline V gives CDR1 MNHNY, CDR2 SVGAGI (reference sequence).

This sequence originates from a young woman with Graves' hyperthyroidism. The rearrangement links TRBV6-6 to TRBJ1-6, with D hard to call. Source material: blood. The CDR3 coding sequence is TGTGCCAGCAGTTACAGGGAAGGGAATTCACCCCTCCACTTT. Protein product: CASSYREGNSPLHF.